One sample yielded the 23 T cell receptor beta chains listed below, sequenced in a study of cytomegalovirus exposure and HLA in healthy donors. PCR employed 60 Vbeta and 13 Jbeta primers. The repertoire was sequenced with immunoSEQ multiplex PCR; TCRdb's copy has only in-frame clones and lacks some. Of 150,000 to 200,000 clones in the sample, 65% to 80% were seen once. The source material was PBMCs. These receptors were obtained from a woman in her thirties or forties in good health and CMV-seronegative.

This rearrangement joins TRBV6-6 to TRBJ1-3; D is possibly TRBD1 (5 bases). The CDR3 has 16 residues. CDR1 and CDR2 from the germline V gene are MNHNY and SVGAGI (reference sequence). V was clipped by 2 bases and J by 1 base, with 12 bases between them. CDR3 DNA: TGTGCCAGCAGTTACGCGTCGGGGGGATCTGGAAACACCATATATTTT. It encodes CASSYASGGSGNTIYF.

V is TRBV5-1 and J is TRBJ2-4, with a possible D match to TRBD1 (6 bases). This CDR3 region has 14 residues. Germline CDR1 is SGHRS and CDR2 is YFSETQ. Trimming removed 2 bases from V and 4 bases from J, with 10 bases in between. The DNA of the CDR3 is TGCGCCAGCAGCTTATCGACAGGAAAAAACATTCAGTACTTC. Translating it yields CASSLSTGKNIQYF. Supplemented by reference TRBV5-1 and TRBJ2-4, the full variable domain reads KAGVTQTPRYLIKTRGQQVTLSCSPISGHRSVSWYQQTPGQGLQFLFEYFSETQRNKGNFPGRFSGRQFSNSRSEMNVSTLELGDSALYLCASSLSTGKNIQYFGAGTRLSVL.

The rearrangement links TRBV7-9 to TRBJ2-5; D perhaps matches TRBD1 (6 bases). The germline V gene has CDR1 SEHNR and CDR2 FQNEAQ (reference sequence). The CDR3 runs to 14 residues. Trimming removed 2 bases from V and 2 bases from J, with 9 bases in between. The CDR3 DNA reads TGTGCCAGCAGCTTATACAGGGAGCAAGAGACCCAGTACTTC. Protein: CASSLYREQETQYF. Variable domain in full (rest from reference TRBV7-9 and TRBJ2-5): DTGVSQNPRHKITKRGQNVTFRCDPISEHNRLYWYRQTLGQGPEFLTYFQNEAQLEKSRLLSDRFSAERPKGSFSTLEIQRTEQGDSAMYLCASSLYREQETQYFGPGTRLLVL.

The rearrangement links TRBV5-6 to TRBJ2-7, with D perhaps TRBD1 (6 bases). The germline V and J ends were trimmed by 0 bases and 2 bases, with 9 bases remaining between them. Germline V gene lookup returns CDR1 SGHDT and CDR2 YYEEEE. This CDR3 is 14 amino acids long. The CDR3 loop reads CASSLAGVAYEQYF. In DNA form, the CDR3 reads TGTGCCAGCAGCTTGGCAGGGGTCGCCTACGAGCAGTACTTC.

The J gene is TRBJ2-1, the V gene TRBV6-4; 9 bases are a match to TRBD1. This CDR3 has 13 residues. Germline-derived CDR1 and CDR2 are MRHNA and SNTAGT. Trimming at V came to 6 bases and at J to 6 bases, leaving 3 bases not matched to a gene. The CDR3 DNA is TGTGCCAGCAGAGAGACAGGGGGCAATGAGCAGTTCTTC. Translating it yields CASRETGGNEQFF.

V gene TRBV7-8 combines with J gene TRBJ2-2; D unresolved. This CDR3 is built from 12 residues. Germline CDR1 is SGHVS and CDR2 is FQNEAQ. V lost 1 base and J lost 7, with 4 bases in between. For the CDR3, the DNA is TGTGCCAGCAGCTTAGTCCTCGGGGAGCTGTTTTTT. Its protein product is CASSLVLGELFF.

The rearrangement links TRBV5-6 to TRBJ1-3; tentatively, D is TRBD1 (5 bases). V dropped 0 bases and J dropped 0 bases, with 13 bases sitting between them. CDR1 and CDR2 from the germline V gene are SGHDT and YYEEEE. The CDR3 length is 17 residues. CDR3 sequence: CASSLVFRDHSGNTIYF. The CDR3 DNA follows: TGTGCCAGCAGCTTGGTGTTCAGGGATCACTCTGGAAACACCATATATTTT.

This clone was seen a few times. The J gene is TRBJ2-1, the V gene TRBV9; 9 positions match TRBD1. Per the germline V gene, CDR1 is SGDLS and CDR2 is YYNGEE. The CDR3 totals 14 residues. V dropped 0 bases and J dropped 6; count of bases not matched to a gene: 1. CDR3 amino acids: CASSVAGQGNEQFF. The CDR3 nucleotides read TGTGCCAGCAGCGTAGCGGGACAGGGCAATGAGCAGTTCTTC.

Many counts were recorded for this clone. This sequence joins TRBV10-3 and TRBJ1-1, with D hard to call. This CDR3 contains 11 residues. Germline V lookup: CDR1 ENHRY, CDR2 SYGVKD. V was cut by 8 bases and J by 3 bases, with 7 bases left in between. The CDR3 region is CAIREDTEAFF. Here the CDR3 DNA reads TGTGCCATCCGGGAGGACACTGAAGCTTTCTTT.

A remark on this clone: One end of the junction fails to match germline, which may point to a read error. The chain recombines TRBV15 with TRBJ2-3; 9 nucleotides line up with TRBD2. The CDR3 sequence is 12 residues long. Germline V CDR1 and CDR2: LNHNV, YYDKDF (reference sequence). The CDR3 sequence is CATSRELSSGIF. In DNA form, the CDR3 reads TGTGCCACCAGCAGAGAATTGTCTAGCGGGATCTTT.

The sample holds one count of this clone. As DNA, the CDR3 is TGCGCCAGCAGCTTGGGGGTAGCGGGAGATAATGAGCAGTTCTTC. Translation: CASSLGVAGDNEQFF. The rearrangement uses TRBV5-1 and TRBJ2-1, with TRBD2 matching 9 bases. V gave up 0 bases and J gave up 7 bases; unmatched junction bases: 5. The germline gives CDR1 SGHRS, CDR2 YFSETQ. The CDR3 is made up of 15 amino acids.

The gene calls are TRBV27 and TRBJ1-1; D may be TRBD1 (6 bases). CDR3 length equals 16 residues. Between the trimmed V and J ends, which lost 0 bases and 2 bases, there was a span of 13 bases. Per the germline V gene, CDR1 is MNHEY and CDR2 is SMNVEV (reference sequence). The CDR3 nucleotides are TGTGCCAGCAGTTTATCGCCGGGGGGCCACAACACTGAAGCTTTCTTT. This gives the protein CASSLSPGGHNTEAFF.

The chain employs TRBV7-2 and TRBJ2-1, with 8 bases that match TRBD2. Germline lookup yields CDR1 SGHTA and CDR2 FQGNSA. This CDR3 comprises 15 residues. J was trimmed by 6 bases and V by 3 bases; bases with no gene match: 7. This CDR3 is CASSFPPAGVNEQFF. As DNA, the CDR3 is TGTGCCAGCAGCTTTCCGCCAGCGGGAGTCAATGAGCAGTTCTTC.

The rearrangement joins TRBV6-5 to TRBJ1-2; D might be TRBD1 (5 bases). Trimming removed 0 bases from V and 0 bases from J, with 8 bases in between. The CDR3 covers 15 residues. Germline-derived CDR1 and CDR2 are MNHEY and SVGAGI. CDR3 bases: TGTGCCAGCAGTTACTCAGGGGCGACTAACTATGGCTACACCTTC. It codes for CASSYSGATNYGYTF.

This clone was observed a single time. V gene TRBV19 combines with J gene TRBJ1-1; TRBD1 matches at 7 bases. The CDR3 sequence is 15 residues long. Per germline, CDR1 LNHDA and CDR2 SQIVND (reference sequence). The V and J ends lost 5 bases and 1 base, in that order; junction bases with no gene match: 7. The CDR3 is CASSFPGTENTEAFF. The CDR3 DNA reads TGTGCCAGTAGTTTCCCCGGGACAGAGAACACTGAAGCTTTCTTT.

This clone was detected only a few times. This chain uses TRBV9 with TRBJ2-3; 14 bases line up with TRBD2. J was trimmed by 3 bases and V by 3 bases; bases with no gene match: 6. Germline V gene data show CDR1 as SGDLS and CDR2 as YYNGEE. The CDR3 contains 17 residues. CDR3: CASSEGTSGRMTDTQYF. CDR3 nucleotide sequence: TGTGCCAGCAGCGAGGGGACTAGCGGGAGAATGACAGATACGCAGTATTTT.

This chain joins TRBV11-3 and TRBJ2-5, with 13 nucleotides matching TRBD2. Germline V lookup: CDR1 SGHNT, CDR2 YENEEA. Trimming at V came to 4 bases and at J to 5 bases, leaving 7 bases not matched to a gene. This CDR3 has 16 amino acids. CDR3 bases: TGTGCCAGCAGCTATCGGACTAGCGGGAGACTGGAGACCCAGTACTTC. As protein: CASSYRTSGRLETQYF.

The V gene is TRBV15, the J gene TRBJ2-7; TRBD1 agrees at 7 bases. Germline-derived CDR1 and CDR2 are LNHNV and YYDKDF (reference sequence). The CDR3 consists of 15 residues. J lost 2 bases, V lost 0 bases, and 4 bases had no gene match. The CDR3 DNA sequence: TGTGCCACCAGCAGAGATTACCAGGGGGCCTACGAGCAGTACGTC. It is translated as CATSRDYQGAYEQYV.

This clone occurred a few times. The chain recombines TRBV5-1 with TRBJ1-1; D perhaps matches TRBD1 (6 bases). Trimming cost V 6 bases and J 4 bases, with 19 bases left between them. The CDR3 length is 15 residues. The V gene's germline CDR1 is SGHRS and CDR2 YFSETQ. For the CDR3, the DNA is TGCGCCAGCACCATTGGCTGGGGGCCGGGCACTGAAGCTTTCTTT. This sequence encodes CASTIGWGPGTEAFF.

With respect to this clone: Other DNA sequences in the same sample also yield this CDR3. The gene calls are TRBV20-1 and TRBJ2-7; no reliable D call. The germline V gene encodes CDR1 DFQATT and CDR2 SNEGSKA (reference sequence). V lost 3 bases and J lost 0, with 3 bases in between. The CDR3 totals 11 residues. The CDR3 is CSASDSYEQYV. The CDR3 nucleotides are TGCAGTGCTAGTGACTCCTACGAGCAGTACGTC.

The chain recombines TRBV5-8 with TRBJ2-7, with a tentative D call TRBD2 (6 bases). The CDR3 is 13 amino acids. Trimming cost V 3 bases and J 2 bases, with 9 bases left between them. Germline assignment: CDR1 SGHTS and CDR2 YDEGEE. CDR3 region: CASSSGGPYEQYF. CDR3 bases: TGTGCCAGCAGCTCCGGGGGTCCCTACGAGCAGTACTTC. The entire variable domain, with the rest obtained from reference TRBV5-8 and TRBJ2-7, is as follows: EAGVTQSPTHLIKTRGQQATLRCSPISGHTSVYWYQQALGLGLQFLLWYDEGEERNRGNFPPRFSGRQFPNYSSELNVNALELEDSALYLCASSSGGPYEQYFGPGTRLTVT.

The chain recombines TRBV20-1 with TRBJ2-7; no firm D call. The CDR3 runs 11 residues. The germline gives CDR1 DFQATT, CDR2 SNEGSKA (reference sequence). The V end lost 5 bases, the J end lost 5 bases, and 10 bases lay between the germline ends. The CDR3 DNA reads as TGCAGTGCTTCGACTCGAGACGAGCAGTACTTC. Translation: CSASTRDEQYF.

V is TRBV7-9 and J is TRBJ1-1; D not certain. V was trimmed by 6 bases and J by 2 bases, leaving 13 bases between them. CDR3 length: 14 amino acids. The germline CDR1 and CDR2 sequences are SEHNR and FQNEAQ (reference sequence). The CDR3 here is CASSFTTANTEAFF. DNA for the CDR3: TGTGCCAGCAGTTTCACAACAGCTAACACTGAAGCTTTCTTT.